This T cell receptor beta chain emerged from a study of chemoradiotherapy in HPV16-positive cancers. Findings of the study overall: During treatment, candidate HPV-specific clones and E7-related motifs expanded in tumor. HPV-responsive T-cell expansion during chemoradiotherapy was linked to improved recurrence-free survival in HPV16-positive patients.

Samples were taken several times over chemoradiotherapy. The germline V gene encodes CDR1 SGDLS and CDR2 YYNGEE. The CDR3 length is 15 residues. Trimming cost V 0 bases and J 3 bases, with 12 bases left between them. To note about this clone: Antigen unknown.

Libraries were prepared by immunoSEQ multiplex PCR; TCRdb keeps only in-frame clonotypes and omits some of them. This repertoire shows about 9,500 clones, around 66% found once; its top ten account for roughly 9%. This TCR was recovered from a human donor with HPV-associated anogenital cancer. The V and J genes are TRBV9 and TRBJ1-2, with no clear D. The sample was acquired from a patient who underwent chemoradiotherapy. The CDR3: CASSVGAGVHYGYTF. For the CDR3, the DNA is TGTGCCAGCAGCGTAGGAGCAGGAGTGCACTATGGCTACACCTTC.